These T cell receptor beta chains were read from a single sample in a study of T cell responses to AZD1222 COVID-19 vaccine. Sequenced by immunoSEQ multiplex PCR; TCRdb stores in-frame clones only, minus some. The sample holds about 120,000 clones; roughly 85% are singletons and the top ten take less than 3.5%. Sequences were derived from peripheral blood, sampled on day 0 of AZD1222 vaccination. Source of these receptors: an adult in good health. CDR3s include the opening cysteine and the closing phenylalanine or tryptophan. A D gene is named only where the DNA matches it firmly. Where a row states a size, it is once, few, many or the class of an expanded clone; other rows omit it.

CASSQLAGESYF TGTGCCAGCAGCCAACTAGCGGGGGAGAGTTACTTC TRBJ2-4 TRBV3-1/TRBV3-2 NA TRBD2
CASSVTSGNTGELFF TGTGCCAGCAGCGTAACTAGCGGAAACACCGGGGAGCTGTTTTTT TRBJ2-2 TRBV9 NA TRBD2
CASSLIGGVNEQYF TGTGCCAGCAGCTTAATTGGGGGCGTCAACGAGCAGTACTTC TRBJ2-7 TRBV7-8 NA NA
CASRNPGREKLFF TGTGCCAGCAGGAACCCCGGGCGGGAAAAACTGTTTTTT TRBJ1-4 TRBV6-5 NA NA
CASSLSGARGSPLHF TGTGCCAGCAGTCTGAGCGGGGCAAGGGGTTCACCCCTCCACTTT TRBJ1-6 TRBV27 NA NA
CASSRGRGYTF TGTGCCAGCAGCCGGGGTAGGGGCTACACCTTC TRBJ1-2 TRBV3-1/TRBV3-2 NA NA
CASSFRENYGYTF TGTGCCAGCAGTTTCAGGGAAAACTATGGCTACACCTTC TRBJ1-2 TRBV28 NA NA
CASSAGLAGGTTDTQYF TGTGCCAGCAGCGCAGGACTAGCGGGGGGGACCACAGATACGCAGTATTTT TRBJ2-3 TRBV9 NA TRBD2
CASSPPEGGNTGELFF TGTGCCAGCAGCCCTCCCGAAGGAGGGAACACCGGGGAGCTGTTTTTT TRBJ2-2 TRBV3-1/TRBV3-2 NA NA
CASSLNVGSLGTEAFF TGTGCCAGCAGCTTAAACGTTGGTAGTTTGGGCACTGAAGCTTTCTTT TRBJ1-1 TRBV11-2 NA NA
CSASSTEAFF TGCAGTGCGAGCAGTACTGAAGCTTTCTTT TRBJ1-1 TRBV20-1 NA NA
CASSLGGPSYEQYF TGTGCCAGCAGCTTAGGGGGGCCCTCCTACGAGCAGTACTTC TRBJ2-7 TRBV7-8 NA NA
CASARGPGPYEQYF TGTGCCAGCGCCCGGGGGCCGGGGCCCTACGAGCAGTACTTC TRBJ2-7 TRBV5-8 NA NA
CASSVRQGENQPQHF TGTGCCAGCTCAGTCCGACAGGGGGAGAATCAGCCCCAGCATTTT TRBJ1-5 TRBV18 NA TRBD1
CASSLGDSDYQPQHF TGCGCCAGCAGCTTGGGGGACTCAGACTATCAGCCCCAGCATTTT TRBJ1-5 TRBV5-1 NA NA
CASSDSGQGRTEAFF TGTGCCAGCAGTGACTCCGGACAGGGAAGAACTGAAGCTTTCTTT TRBJ1-1 TRBV6-4 NA TRBD1
CASSLSVGSGNTIYF TGTGCCAGCAGTTTATCGGTCGGATCTGGAAACACCATATATTTT TRBJ1-3 TRBV27 NA NA
CASSTPGLGIEQFF TGTGCCAGTAGTACTCCGGGACTAGGAATTGAGCAGTTCTTC TRBJ2-1 TRBV19 NA TRBD2
CASSYGPDGSPLHF TGTGCCAGCAGTTACGGGCCGGATGGTTCACCCCTCCACTTT TRBJ1-6 TRBV6-5 NA NA
CATSDARTGGYEQYF TGTGCCACCAGTGATGCCCGGACAGGGGGCTACGAGCAGTACTTC TRBJ2-7 TRBV24-1 once TRBD1
CASSPTGSQGAQYF TGTGCCAGCAGCCCCACAGGTTCCCAAGGGGCCCAGTACTTC TRBJ2-5 TRBV5-4 NA NA
CASREGQGTYEQYF TGTGCCAGCAGGGAGGGACAGGGCACCTACGAGCAGTACTTC TRBJ2-7 TRBV6-1 NA TRBD1
CASSLPTGASTDTQYF TGCGCCAGCAGCCTACCCACGGGCGCTAGCACAGATACGCAGTATTTT TRBJ2-3 TRBV5-1 NA NA
CASSANPGQGRGYTF TGTGCCAGCAGCGCAAATCCGGGACAGGGGAGGGGCTACACCTTC TRBJ1-2 TRBV2 NA TRBD1
CASSPVPSYEQYF TGTGCCAGCAGCCCCGTTCCCAGCTACGAGCAGTACTTC TRBJ2-7 TRBV7-2 few NA
CASSSGPYEQYF TGTGCCAGCAGCTCCGGGCCATACGAGCAGTACTTC TRBJ2-7 TRBV12-3/TRBV12-4 NA NA
CASSNDGSPLHF TGTGCCAGCAGCAATGACGGATCACCCCTCCACTTT TRBJ1-6 TRBV21-1 NA NA
CASSPTGRGNTIYF TGTGCCAGCAGTCCGACAGGGAGGGGGAACACCATATATTTT TRBJ1-3 TRBV6-5 once TRBD1
CASSLRAGSQSPLHF TGTGCCAGCAGCCTTAGGGCAGGTTCCCAATCACCCCTCCACTTT TRBJ1-6 TRBV3-1/TRBV3-2 NA NA
CASSLWLAEYNEQFF TGTGCCAGCAGCTTATGGCTAGCGGAGTACAATGAGCAGTTCTTC TRBJ2-1 TRBV11-2 NA TRBD2
CASSIGSVGTYEQYF TGTGCCAGTAGTATAGGTAGCGTTGGGACCTACGAGCAGTACTTC TRBJ2-7 TRBV19 NA NA
CASSISANPPGEQYF TGTGCCAGTAGTATAAGCGCGAACCCTCCGGGCGAGCAGTACTTC TRBJ2-7 TRBV19 NA NA
CASSPYSQGGVDTQYF TGTGCCAGCTCACCATACTCACAGGGGGGTGTGGATACGCAGTATTTT TRBJ2-3 TRBV18 NA TRBD1
CASSQGGRTEAFF TGTGCCAGCAGCCAAGGGGGCAGGACAGAAGCTTTCTTT TRBJ1-1 TRBV3-1/TRBV3-2 once NA
CASKGRGGGGRTGELFF TGTGCCAGCAAGGGCAGGGGCGGCGGCGGGAGGACCGGGGAGCTGTTTTTT TRBJ2-2 TRBV21-1 NA NA
CAWSPYLGATVGNTIYF TGTGCCTGGAGCCCTTACCTCGGGGCCACGGTCGGAAACACCATATATTTT TRBJ1-3 TRBV30 NA NA
CASSFDGGAYNEQFF TGCGCCAGCAGCTTTGACGGCGGGGCTTACAATGAGCAGTTCTTC TRBJ2-1 TRBV5-1 few NA
CASSPRQGAASNYGYTF TGTGCCAGCAGTCCTCGACAGGGGGCGGCTTCTAACTATGGCTACACCTTC TRBJ1-2 TRBV28 few TRBD1
CASSRTDNSPLHF TGTGCCAGCAGTCGGACAGACAATTCACCCCTCCACTTT TRBJ1-6 TRBV6-5 NA NA
CASSPSGRWNTEAFF TGTGCCAGCAGCCCATCGGGCAGATGGAACACTGAAGCTTTCTTT TRBJ1-1 TRBV11-2 NA NA
CASSLSGGENTEAFF TGTGCCAGCAGCTTAAGCGGGGGAGAGAACACTGAAGCTTTCTTT TRBJ1-1 TRBV7-3 few NA
CASSVYNEQFF TGTGCCAGCAGCGTCTACAATGAGCAGTTCTTC TRBJ2-1 TRBV5-4 NA NA
CAIRPGLAGGTQETQYF TGTGCCATCAGACCGGGACTAGCGGGAGGGACCCAAGAGACCCAGTACTTC TRBJ2-5 TRBV10-3 NA TRBD2
CASSLGKAKGNYEQYF TGTGCCAGCAGCTTAGGAAAGGCGAAAGGAAACTACGAGCAGTACTTC TRBJ2-7 TRBV11-3 NA NA
CASSFNPSGAAGELFF TGCGCCAGCAGCTTCAATCCTAGCGGGGCGGCCGGGGAGCTGTTTTTT TRBJ2-2 TRBV5-1 NA TRBD2
CASSLKVAEETQYF TGCGCCAGCAGCTTAAAGGTGGCGGAAGAGACCCAGTACTTC TRBJ2-5 TRBV5-1 NA NA
CASSGGRLSGNTIYF TGCGCCAGCAGTGGAGGACGGCTCTCTGGAAACACCATATATTTT TRBJ1-3 TRBV10-1 NA NA
CASSQSGLAGAETQYF TGTGCCAGCAGCCAATCCGGACTAGCGGGAGCAGAGACCCAGTACTTC TRBJ2-5 TRBV3-1/TRBV3-2 NA TRBD2
CASSAADNEQFF TGTGCCAGCAGCGCGGCCGACAATGAGCAGTTCTTC TRBJ2-1 TRBV11-2 NA NA
CASSFTGNTEAFF TGTGCCAGTAGTTTTACAGGGAACACTGAAGCTTTCTTT TRBJ1-1 TRBV19 NA NA
CASSVFSGANVLTF TGTGCCAGCAGTGTATTTTCTGGGGCCAACGTCCTGACTTTC TRBJ2-6 TRBV2 NA NA
CASSRTGSGTEAFF TGTGCCAGCAGCCGGACCGGGAGCGGCACTGAAGCTTTCTTT TRBJ1-1 TRBV3-1/TRBV3-2 once NA
CASSPRSDAGNTIYF TGTGCCAGCAGCCCCCGTAGCGACGCTGGAAACACCATATATTTT TRBJ1-3 TRBV13 NA NA